This entry is about one TCR beta chain. The sample originates from a study of technical replicates of blood from a few donors. With 0 bases removed from V and 7 bases from J, the gap between germline ends came to 7 bases. The CDR3 sequence is 13 residues long. The germline gives CDR1 LGHNA, CDR2 YNFKEQ. The assay was immunoSEQ multiplex PCR, and TCRdb's table has in-frame clones only and misses some. This table has approximately 70,000 clones, over 95% appearing once. This chain connects TRBV4-2 to TRBJ2-1, with D possibly matching TRBD2 (6 bases). Sequenced input: T cells isolated from PBMCs. This TCR came from a human donor in good health. The CDR3 bases are TGTGCCAGCAGCCAAGATCGGGAGAATGAGCAGTTCTTC. Translating gives CASSQDRENEQFF.